These 14 T cell receptor beta chains originate from one sample sequenced in a study of identical twins. TCRdb reprocessed the 5' RACE reads via MiXCR and lists one record per CDR3 protein. The sample holds 400,000 to 550,000 distinct CDR3 sequences, roughly a fifth seen once. This sample also appeared in a second study, on T cells expressing NK-cell markers.

The specimen was CD4+ T cells sorted from blood. These receptors were obtained from a woman between 18 and 29 years old in good health.

This chain links TRBV12-3 or TRBV12-4 with TRBJ2-1; D is perhaps TRBD1 or TRBD2 (5 bases each). The V end lost 4 bases, the J end lost 2 bases, and 12 bases lay between the germline ends. The CDR3 covers 15 residues. CDR3 bases: TGTGCCAGCAGTTCCGGGACGGGGCCCTACAATGAGCAGTTCTTC. This gives the protein CASSSGTGPYNEQFF.

This clonotype showed up just a few times. The V gene is TRBV7-9, the J gene TRBJ2-7, with D possibly being TRBD1 or TRBD2 (5 bases each). Deletions cut 9 bases from V and 1 base from J, with 13 bases between. The CDR3 runs to 13 residues. CDR1 is SEHNR, CDR2 FQNEAQ, per germline (reference sequence). Here the CDR3 reads CASGRDVSYEQYF. The CDR3 nucleotides read TGTGCCAGTGGAAGGGACGTATCCTACGAGCAGTACTTC.

V gene TRBV5-1 combines with J gene TRBJ1-2, with 8 nucleotides matching TRBD1. This CDR3 region has 15 residues. CDR1 SGHRS and CDR2 YFSETQ come from the germline V gene. J gave up 2 bases and V 3 bases, and 6 bases lay outside the gene matches. DNA for the CDR3: TGCGCCAGCAGCTCGAGGGGACAGGCCAACTATGGCTACACCTTC. Its translation: CASSSRGQANYGYTF.

This clonotype has only a few counts. The chain joins TRBV29-1 to TRBJ2-7; D tentatively fits TRBD1 or TRBD2 (5 bases each). The CDR3 runs to 13 residues. Per germline, CDR1 SQVTM and CDR2 ANQGSEA. The V end lost 0 bases, the J end lost 4 bases, and 10 bases lay between the germline ends. CDR3 residues: CSVEDPGQYEQYF. CDR3 nucleotides: TGCAGCGTTGAAGATCCGGGGCAATACGAGCAGTACTTC.

V usage is TRBV27 and J usage is TRBJ1-1; D not resolved. The V gene lost 8 bases and the J gene lost 2 bases, with 9 bases spanning the gap. The CDR3 is made up of 12 amino acids. Germline V gene lookup returns CDR1 MNHEY and CDR2 SMNVEV (reference sequence). DNA of the CDR3: TGTGCCAGCGGCCAATTTAACACTGAAGCTTTCTTT. It specifies CASGQFNTEAFF.

In its sample, this clonotype was seen a few times. The chain combines TRBV20-1 with TRBJ2-1, with D hard to call. V gave up 1 base and J gave up 6 bases, with 16 bases separating them. CDR3 size: 15 residues. In germline, CDR1 is DFQATT, CDR2 SNEGSKA (reference sequence). CDR3: CSARGNSMVLNEQFF. The CDR3 DNA is TGCAGTGCTAGAGGAAACAGCATGGTCCTCAATGAGCAGTTCTTC.

The rearrangement uses TRBV6-1 and TRBJ2-4; D might be TRBD2 (5 bases). The V gene's germline CDR1 is MNHNS and CDR2 SASEGT. This CDR3 is 15 amino acids long. V lost 4 bases and J lost 0, with 10 bases in between. The chain's CDR3 is CASSGIREAKNIQYF. The CDR3 DNA reads as TGTGCCAGCAGTGGAATTCGGGAAGCCAAAAACATTCAGTACTTC.

The chain combines TRBV12-3 or TRBV12-4 with TRBJ2-2, with TRBD1 identical over 7 bases. The CDR3 has 15 amino acids. The trim removed 5 bases at V and 4 bases at J, leaving 7 bases unmatched. CDR3 loop: CASSPTTGVTGELFF. The DNA of the CDR3 is TGTGCCAGCAGTCCTACCACAGGGGTCACCGGGGAGCTGTTTTTT.

In its sample, this clonotype was seen a few times. V and J are TRBV20-1 and TRBJ1-5; D is undetermined. Trimming took off 4 bases at V and 1 base at J, with 8 bases between the two ends. Per the germline V gene, CDR1 is DFQATT and CDR2 is SNEGSKA (reference sequence). CDR3 length: 13 amino acids. CDR3 coding DNA: TGCAGTGCTAAGGCAGCAAGCAATCAGCCCCAGCATTTT. Translated, it gives CSAKAASNQPQHF.

This sequence joins TRBV29-1 and TRBJ2-3; D may be TRBD2 (6 bases). CDR1 is SQVTM, CDR2 ANQGSEA, per germline. Deletions cut 2 bases from V and 10 bases from J, with 10 bases between. This CDR3 contains 11 residues. CDR3 residues: CSVEMRGPQYF. Written as DNA, the CDR3 is TGCAGCGTTGAAATGCGGGGACCGCAGTATTTT.

This clonotype appeared a few times. V is TRBV5-1 and J is TRBJ1-4; no definite D call. This CDR3 spans 15 amino acids. Trimming took off 4 bases at V and 3 bases at J, with 13 bases between the two ends. CDR1 and CDR2 (germline): SGHRS, YFSETQ. CDR3 residues: CASSRTAASNEKLFF. In DNA form, the CDR3 reads TGCGCCAGCAGCAGAACAGCCGCCTCTAATGAAAAACTGTTTTTT.

The CDR3 nucleotides are TGTGCCAGCAGCTTCGTCAGGGTGAACACTGAAGCTTTCTTT. Protein product: CASSFVRVNTEAFF. The J gene is TRBJ1-1, the V gene TRBV7-2; tentative D call: TRBD1 (5 bases). Germline V gene data show CDR1 as SGHTA and CDR2 as FQGNSA. The V end lost 3 bases, the J end lost 0 bases, and 8 bases lay between the germline ends. The CDR3 totals 14 residues.

Only a few counts were recorded for this clonotype. The chain uses TRBV9 and TRBJ2-7; 7 bases align to TRBD2. The CDR3 spans 16 residues. V lost 0 bases, J lost 3 bases, and 9 bases stayed unmatched. CDR1 and CDR2 from the germline V gene are SGDLS and YYNGEE. The CDR3 DNA is TGTGCCAGCAGCGTAGGGGGGGGAGGGCAAAGCTACGAGCAGTACTTC. This sequence encodes CASSVGGGGQSYEQYF.

The rearrangement joins TRBV9 to TRBJ2-3; 13 positions match TRBD2. The CDR3 has 16 amino acids. V lost 4 bases and J lost 4; bases outside the gene matches: 6. Germline values: CDR1 SGDLS, CDR2 YYNGEE. CDR3 amino acids: CASSRTSGGAPDTQYF. The CDR3 bases are TGTGCCAGCAGCAGAACTAGCGGGGGGGCACCAGATACGCAGTATTTT.